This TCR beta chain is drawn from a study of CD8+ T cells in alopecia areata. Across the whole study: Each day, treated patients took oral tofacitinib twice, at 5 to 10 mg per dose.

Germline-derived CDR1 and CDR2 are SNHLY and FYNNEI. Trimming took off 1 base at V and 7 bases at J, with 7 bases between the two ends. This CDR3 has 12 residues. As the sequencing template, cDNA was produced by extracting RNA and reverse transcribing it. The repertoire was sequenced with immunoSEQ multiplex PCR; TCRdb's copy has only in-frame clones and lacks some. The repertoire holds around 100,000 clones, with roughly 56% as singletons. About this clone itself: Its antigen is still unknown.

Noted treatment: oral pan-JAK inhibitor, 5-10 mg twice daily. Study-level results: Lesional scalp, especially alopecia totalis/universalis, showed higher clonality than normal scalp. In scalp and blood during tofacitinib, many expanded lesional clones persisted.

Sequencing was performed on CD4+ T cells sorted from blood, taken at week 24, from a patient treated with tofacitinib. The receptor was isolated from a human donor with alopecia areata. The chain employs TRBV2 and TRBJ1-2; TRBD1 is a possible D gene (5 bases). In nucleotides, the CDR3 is TGTGCCAGCAGTGAAGAGGGGTTTGGCTACACCTTC. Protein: CASSEEGFGYTF.